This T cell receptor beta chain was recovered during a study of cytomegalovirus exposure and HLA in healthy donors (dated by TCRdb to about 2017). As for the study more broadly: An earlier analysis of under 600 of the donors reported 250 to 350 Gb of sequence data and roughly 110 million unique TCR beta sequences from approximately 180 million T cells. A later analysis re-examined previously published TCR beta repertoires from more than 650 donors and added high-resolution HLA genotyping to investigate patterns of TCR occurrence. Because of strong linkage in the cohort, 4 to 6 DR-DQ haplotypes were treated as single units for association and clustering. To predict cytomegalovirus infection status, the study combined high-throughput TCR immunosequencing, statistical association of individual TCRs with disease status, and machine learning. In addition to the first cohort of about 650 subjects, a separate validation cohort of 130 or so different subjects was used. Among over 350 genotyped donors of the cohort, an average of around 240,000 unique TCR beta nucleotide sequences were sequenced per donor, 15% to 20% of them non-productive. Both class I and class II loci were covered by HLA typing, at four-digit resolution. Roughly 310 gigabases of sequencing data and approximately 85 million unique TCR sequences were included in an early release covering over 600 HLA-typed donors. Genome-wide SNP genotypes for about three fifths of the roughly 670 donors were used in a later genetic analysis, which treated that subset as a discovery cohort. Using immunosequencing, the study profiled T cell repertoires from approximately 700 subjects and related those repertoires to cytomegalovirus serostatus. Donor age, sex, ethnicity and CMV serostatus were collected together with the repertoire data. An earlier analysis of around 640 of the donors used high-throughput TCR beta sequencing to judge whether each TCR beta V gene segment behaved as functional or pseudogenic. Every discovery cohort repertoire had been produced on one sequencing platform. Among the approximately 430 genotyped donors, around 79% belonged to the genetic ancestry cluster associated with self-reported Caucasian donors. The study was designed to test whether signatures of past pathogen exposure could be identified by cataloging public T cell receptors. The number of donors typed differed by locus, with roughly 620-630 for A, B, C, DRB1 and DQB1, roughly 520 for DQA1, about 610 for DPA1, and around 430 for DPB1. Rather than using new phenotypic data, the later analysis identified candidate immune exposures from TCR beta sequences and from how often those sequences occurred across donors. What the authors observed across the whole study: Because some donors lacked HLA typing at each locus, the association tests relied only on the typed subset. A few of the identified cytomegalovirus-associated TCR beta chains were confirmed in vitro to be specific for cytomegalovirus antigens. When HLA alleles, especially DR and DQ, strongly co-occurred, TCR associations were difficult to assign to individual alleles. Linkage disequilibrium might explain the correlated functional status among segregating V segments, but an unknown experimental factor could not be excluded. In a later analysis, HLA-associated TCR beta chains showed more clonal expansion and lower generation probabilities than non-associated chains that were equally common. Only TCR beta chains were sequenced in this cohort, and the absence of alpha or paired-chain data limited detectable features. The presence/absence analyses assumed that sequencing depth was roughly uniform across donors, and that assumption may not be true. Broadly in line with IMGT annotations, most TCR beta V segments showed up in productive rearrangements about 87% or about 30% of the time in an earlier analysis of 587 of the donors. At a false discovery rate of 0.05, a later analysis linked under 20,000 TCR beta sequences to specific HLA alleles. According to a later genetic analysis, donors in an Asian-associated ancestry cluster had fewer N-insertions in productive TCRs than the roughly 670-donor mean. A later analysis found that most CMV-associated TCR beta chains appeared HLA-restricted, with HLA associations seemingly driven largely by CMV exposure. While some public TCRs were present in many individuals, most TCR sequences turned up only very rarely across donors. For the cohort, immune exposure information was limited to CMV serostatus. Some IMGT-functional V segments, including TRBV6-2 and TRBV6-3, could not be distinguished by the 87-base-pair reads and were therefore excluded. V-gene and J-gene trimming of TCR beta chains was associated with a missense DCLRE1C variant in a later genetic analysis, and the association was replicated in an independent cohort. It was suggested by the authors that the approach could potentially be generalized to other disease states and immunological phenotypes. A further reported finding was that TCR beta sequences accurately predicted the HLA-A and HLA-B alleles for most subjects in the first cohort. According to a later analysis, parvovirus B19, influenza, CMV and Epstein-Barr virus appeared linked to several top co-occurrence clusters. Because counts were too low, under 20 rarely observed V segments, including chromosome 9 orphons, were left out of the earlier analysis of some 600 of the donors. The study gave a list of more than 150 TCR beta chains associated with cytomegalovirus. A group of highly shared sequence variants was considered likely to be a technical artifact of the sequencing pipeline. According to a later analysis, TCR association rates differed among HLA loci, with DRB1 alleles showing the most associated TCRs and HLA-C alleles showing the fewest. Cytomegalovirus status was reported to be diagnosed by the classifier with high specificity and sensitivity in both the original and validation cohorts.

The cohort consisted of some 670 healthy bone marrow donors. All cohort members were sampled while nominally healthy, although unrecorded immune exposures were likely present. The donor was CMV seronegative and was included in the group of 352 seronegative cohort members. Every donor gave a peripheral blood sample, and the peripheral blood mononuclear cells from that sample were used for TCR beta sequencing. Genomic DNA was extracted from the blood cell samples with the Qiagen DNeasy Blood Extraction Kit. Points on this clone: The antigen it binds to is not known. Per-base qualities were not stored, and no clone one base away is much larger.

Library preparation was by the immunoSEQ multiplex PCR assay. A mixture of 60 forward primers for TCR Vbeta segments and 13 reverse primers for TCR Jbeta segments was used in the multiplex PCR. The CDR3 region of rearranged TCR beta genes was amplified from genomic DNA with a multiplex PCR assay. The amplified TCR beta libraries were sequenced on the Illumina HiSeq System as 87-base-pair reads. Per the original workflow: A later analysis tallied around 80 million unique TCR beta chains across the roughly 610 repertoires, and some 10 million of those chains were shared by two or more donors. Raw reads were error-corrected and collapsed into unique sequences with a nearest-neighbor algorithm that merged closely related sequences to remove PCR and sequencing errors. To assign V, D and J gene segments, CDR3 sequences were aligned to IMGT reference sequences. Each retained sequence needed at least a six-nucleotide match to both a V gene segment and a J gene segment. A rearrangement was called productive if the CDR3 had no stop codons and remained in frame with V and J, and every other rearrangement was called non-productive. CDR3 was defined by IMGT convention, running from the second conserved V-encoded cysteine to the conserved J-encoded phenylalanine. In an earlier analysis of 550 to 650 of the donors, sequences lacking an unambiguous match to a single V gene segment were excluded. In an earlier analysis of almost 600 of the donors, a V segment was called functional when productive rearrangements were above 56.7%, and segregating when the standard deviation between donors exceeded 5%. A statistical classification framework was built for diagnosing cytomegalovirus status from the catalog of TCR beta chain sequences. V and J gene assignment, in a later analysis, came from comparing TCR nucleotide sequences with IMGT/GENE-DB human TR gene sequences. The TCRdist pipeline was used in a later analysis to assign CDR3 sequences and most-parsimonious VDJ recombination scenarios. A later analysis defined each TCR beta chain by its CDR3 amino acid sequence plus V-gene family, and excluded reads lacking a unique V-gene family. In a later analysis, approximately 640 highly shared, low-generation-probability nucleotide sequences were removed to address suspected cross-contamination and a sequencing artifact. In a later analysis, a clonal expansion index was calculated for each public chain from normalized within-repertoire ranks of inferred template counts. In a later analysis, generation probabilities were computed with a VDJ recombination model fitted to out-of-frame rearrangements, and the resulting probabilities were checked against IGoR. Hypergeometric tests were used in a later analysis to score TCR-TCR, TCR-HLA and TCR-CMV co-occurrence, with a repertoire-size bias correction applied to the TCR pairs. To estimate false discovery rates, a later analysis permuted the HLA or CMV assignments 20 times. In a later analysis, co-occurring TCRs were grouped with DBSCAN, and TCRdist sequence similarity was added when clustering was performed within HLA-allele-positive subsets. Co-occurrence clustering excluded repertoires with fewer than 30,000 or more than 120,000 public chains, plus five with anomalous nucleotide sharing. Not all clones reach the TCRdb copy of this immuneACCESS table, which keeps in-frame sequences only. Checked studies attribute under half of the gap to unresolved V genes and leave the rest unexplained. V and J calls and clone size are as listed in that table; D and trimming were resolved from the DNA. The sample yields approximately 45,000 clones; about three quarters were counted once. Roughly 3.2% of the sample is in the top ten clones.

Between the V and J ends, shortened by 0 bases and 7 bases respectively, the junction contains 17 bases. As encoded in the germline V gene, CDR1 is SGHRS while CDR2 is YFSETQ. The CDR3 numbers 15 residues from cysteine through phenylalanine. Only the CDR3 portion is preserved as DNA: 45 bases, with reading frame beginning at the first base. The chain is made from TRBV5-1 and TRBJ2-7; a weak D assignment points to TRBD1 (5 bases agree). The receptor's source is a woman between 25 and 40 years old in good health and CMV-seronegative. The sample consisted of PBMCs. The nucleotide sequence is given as TGCGCCAGCAGCTTGGTGGGGTCCCCAAGGGGAGAGCAGTACTTC. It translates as CASSLVGSPRGEQYF.